Below, one T cell receptor beta chain is given with its context. The blood volume drawn from each donor was around 2.5 ml. The data derive from a study of monozygotic twins with inflammatory bowel disease. The CDR3 loop spans 19 amino acids. Per germline, CDR1 LNHNV and CDR2 YYDKDF (reference sequence). TCRdb re-called the 5' RACE reads and shows each CDR3 protein once, DNA omitted. Across a few hundred thousand distinct CDR3 sequences, the top ten clones capture 5.6% of the sample. The sequenced material came from blood. This chain uses TRBV15 with TRBJ2-3; there is no DNA to check the TCRdb D call of TRBD2. This sequence originates from a human donor with ulcerative colitis or Crohn's disease, or a healthy co-twin of an affected twin (not recorded which). The CDR3 region is CATSREGDYVTSGVDTQYF.